There are many counts of the clone carrying this T cell receptor beta chain. Its target is not known. This specimen belongs to a study of blood T cells in healthy people across ages. Notes on the study in general: The authors considered diversity estimates from one million T cells to be underestimates. Both naive CD4+ cell counts and diversity were greater in long-lived donors than in aged donors.

Each sample had at least 6.5 million PBMCs isolated. Extractions gave at least 6 micrograms of total RNA per sample. The CDR3 runs 12 residues. The germline V gene encodes CDR1 SGHTA and CDR2 FQGNSA. V lost 5 bases and J 5 bases, leaving 9 bases between the germline ends. For the second PCR, which ran for 7 to 11 cycles, a sample-barcoded 5' primer and a J-beta primer mix were used. TCRdb ran MiXCR on the 5' RACE reads and lists one entry per CDR3 protein. Of roughly 1.6 million distinct CDR3 sequences in the sample, about 31% were seen once. The chain has TRBV7-2 and TRBJ2-5; D is unresolved. Sequencing used blood. The clonotype comes from a woman under 40 in good health. This chain's CDR3 is CASSQLRETQYF. The CDR3 DNA reads TGTGCCAGCAGCCAACTGAGGGAGACCCAGTACTTC.